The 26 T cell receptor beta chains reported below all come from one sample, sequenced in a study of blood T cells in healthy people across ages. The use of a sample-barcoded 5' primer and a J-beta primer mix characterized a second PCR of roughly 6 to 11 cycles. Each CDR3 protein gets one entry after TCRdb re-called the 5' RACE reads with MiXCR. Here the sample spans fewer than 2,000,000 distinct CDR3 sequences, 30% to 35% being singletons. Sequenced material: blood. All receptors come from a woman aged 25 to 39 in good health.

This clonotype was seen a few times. CDR3 DNA sequence: TGCGCCAGCAGCCAAGGGGACAAACTAAATGGCTACACCTTC. Protein product: CASSQGDKLNGYTF. This chain connects TRBV4-1 to TRBJ1-2; TRBD1 is a possible D gene (6 bases). V was trimmed by 1 base and J by 6 bases, leaving 12 bases between them. Germline loops: CDR1 MGHRA, CDR2 YSYEKL. This CDR3 spans 14 amino acids.

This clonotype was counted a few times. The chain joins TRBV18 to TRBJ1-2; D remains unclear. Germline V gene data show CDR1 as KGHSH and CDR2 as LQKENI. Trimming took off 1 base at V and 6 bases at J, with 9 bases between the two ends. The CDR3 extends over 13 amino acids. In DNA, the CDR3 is TGTGCCAGCTCACCACAGTCTACGAATGGCTACACCTTC. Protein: CASSPQSTNGYTF.

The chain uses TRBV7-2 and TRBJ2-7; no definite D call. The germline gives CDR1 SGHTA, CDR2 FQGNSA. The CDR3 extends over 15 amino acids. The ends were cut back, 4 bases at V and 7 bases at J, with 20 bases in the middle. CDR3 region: CASSSGRNFLLEQYF. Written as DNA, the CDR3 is TGTGCCAGCAGCTCCGGACGGAATTTCTTGTTGGAGCAGTACTTC.

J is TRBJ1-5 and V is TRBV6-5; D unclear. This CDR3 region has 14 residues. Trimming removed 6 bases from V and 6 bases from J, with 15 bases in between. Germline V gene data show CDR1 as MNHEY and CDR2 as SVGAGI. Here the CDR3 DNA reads TGTGCCAGCAGAGAAAATGTGGGGTCTCAGCCCCAGCATTTT. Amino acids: CASRENVGSQPQHF.

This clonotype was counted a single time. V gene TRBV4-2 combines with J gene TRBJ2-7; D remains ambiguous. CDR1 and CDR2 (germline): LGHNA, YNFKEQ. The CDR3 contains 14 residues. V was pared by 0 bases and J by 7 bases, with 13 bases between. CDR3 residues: CASSQDTARNEQYF. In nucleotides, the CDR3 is TGTGCCAGCAGCCAAGATACAGCTCGCAATGAGCAGTACTTC.

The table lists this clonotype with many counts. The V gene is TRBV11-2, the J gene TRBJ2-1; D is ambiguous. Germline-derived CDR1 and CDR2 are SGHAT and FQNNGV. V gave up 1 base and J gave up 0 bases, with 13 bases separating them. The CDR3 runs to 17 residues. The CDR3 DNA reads TGTGCCAGCAGCTTAGCGTTGCGGCAGAGCTCCTACAATGAGCAGTTCTTC. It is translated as CASSLALRQSSYNEQFF.

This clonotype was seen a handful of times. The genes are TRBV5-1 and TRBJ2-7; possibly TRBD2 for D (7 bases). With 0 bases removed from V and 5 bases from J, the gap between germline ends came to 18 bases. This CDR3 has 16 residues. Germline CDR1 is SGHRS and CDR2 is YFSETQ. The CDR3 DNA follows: TGCGCCAGCAGCTTGGCCATGGGGGGGGCTGTCAACGAGCAGTACTTC. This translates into CASSLAMGGAVNEQYF. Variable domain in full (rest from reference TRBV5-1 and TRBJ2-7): KAGVTQTPRYLIKTRGQQVTLSCSPISGHRSVSWYQQTPGQGLQFLFEYFSETQRNKGNFPGRFSGRQFSNSRSEMNVSTLELGDSALYLCASSLAMGGAVNEQYFGPGTRLTVT.

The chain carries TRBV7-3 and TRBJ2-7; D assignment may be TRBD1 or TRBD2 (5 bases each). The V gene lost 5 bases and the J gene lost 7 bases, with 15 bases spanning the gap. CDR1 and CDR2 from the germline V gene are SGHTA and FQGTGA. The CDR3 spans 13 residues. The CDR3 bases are TGTGCCAGCAGCCGAGACTGGGGGAAGGAGCAGTACTTC. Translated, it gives CASSRDWGKEQYF.

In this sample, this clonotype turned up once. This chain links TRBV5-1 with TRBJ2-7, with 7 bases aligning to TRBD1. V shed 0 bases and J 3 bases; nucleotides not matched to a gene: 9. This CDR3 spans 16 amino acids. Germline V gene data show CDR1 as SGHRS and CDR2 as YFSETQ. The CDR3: CASSLGQGLTNYEQYF. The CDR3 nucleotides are TGCGCCAGCAGCTTGGGACAGGGTCTGACTAACTACGAGCAGTACTTC.

This chain's CDR3 is CSARVRTASSYEQYF. The CDR3 DNA is TGCAGTGCTAGAGTTAGGACAGCAAGCTCCTACGAGCAGTACTTC. The V gene is TRBV20-1, the J gene TRBJ2-7, with D perhaps matching TRBD1 (6 bases). This CDR3 region has 15 residues. The germline V gene has CDR1 DFQATT and CDR2 SNEGSKA (reference sequence). V was pared by 1 base and J by 0 bases, with 13 bases between.

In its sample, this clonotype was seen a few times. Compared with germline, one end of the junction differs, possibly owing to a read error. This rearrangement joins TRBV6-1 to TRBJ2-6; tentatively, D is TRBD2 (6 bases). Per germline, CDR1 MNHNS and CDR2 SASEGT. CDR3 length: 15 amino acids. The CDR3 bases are TGTGCCAGCAGTGAGGAGGGTTTTGGGGACAACGTCCTGACTTTC. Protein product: CASSEEGFGDNVLTF.

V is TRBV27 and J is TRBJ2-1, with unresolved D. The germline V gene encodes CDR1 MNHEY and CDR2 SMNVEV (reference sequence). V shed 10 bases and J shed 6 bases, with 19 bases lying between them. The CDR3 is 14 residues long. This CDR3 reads CATAFTSHGNEQFF. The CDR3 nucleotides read TGTGCCACCGCATTTACTTCGCATGGCAATGAGCAGTTCTTC.

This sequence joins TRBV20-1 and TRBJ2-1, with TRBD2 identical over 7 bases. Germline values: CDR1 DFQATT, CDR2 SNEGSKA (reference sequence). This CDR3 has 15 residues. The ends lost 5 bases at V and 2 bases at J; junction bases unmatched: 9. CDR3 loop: CSAFPGLTTYNEQFF. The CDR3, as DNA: TGCAGTGCTTTTCCGGGACTAACAACCTACAATGAGCAGTTCTTC.

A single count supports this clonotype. The CDR3 sequence is CVSGTGNTGELFF. The DNA for the CDR3 is TGTGTCAGTGGGACAGGGAACACCGGGGAGCTGTTTTTT. The chain uses TRBV6-1 and TRBJ2-2; 8 bases match TRBD1. The CDR3 runs 13 residues. Per the germline V gene, CDR1 is MNHNS and CDR2 is SASEGT.

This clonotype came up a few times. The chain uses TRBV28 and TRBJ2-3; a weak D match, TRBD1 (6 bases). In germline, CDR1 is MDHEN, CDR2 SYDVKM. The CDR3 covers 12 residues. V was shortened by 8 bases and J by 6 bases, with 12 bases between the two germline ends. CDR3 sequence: CASGTKVDTQYF. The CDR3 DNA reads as TGTGCCAGCGGGACAAAAGTGGATACGCAGTATTTT.

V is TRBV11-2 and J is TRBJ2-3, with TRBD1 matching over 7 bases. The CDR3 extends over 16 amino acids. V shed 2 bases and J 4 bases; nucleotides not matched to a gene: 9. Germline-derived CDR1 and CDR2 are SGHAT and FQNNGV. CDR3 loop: CASSLSGKTGSDTQYF. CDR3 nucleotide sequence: TGTGCCAGCAGCTTATCCGGGAAGACAGGGTCAGATACGCAGTATTTT.

CDR3 loop: CATSDSSGVSYGYTF. CDR3 bases: TGTGCCACCAGTGATTCCTCAGGGGTCAGCTATGGCTACACCTTC. The rearrangement links TRBV24-1 to TRBJ1-2, with D possibly matching TRBD1 (6 bases). Germline-derived CDR1 and CDR2 are KGHDR and SFDVKD. This CDR3 spans 15 amino acids. V was pared by 2 bases and J by 4 bases, with 13 bases between.

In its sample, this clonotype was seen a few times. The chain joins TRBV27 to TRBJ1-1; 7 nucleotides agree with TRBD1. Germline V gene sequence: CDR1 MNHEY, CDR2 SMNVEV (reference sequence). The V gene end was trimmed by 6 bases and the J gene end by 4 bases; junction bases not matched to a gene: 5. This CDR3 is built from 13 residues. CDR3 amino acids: CASSQRGPTEAFF. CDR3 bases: TGTGCCAGCAGCCAAAGGGGGCCCACTGAAGCTTTCTTT.

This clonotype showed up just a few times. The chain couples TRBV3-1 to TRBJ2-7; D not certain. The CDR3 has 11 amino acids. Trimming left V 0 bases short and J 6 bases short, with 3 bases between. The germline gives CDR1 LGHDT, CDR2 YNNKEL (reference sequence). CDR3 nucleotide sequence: TGTGCCAGCAGCCAAGATTTCGAGCAGTACTTC. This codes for CASSQDFEQYF.

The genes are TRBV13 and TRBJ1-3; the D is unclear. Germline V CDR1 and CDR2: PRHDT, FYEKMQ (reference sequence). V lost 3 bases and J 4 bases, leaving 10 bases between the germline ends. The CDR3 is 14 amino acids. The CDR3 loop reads CASSLIGNGNTIYF. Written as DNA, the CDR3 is TGTGCCAGCAGCTTGATCGGGAACGGAAACACCATATATTTT.

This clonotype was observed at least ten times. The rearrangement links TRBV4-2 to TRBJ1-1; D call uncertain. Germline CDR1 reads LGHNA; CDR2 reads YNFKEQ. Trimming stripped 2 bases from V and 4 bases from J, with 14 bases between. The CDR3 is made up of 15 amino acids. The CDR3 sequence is CASSQTIEGATEAFF. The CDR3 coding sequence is TGTGCCAGCAGCCAAACAATCGAAGGTGCCACTGAAGCTTTCTTT.

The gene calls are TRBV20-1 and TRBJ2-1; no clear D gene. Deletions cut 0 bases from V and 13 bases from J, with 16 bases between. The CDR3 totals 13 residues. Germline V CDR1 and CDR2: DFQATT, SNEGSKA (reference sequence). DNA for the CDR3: TGCAGTGCTAGAGATCGGCTTCAAGAGACCCAGTTCTTC. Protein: CSARDRLQETQFF.

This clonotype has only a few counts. CDR3 protein: CASSLDRGRAYEQYF. The CDR3 DNA reads as TGCGCCAGCAGCTTGGACAGGGGAAGAGCCTACGAGCAGTACTTC. The V and J genes are TRBV5-1 and TRBJ2-7; TRBD1 agrees at 7 bases. The CDR3 loop spans 15 amino acids. The germline gives CDR1 SGHRS, CDR2 YFSETQ. J gave up 2 bases and V 0 bases, and 5 bases lay outside the gene matches.

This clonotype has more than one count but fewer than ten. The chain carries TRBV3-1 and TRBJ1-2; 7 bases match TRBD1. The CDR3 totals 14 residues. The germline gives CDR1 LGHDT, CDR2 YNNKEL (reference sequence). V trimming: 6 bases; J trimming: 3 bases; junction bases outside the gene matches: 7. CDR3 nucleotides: TGTGCCAGCAGGCAACAGGGGTACGACTATGGCTACACCTTC. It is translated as CASRQQGYDYGYTF.

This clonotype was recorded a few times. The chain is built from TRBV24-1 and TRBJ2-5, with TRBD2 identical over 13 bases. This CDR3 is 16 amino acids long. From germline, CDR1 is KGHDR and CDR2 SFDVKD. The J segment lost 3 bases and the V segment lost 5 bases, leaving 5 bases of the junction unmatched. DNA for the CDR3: TGTGCCACCAGTGTCCCGGGGACTAGCGGGGAAGAGACCCAGTACTTC. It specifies CATSVPGTSGEETQYF.

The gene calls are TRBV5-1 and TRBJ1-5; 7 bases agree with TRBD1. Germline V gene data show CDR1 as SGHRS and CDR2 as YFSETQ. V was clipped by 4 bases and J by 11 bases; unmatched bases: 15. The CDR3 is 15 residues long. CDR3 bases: TGCGCCAGCAGCACCAGAGCAGGGGGGGATCCGGCCCAGCATTTT. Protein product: CASSTRAGGDPAQHF.